The T cell receptor (beta chain) under discussion was sequenced for a study of immune evolution from preneoplasia to lung adenocarcinoma. The CDR3 totals 16 residues. V was shortened by 1 base and J by 5 bases, with 19 bases between the two germline ends. The germline V gene has CDR1 GTSNPN and CDR2 SVGIG (reference sequence). Assay used: immunoSEQ multiplex PCR; TCRdb lists only in-frame clones, some missing. The sample consists of some 2,500 clones, 80% to 85% of them appearing once. Sequenced input: FFPE invasive lung adenocarcinoma tissue. This chain connects TRBV30 to TRBJ2-3; tentative D call: TRBD2 (6 bases). The TCR was taken from a person in their sixties or seventies with invasive lung adenocarcinoma. CDR3 DNA sequence: TGTGCCTGGAGTGCCCTTGAAGCGGGTAAGGGAGATACGCAGTATTTT. Protein product: CAWSALEAGKGDTQYF.